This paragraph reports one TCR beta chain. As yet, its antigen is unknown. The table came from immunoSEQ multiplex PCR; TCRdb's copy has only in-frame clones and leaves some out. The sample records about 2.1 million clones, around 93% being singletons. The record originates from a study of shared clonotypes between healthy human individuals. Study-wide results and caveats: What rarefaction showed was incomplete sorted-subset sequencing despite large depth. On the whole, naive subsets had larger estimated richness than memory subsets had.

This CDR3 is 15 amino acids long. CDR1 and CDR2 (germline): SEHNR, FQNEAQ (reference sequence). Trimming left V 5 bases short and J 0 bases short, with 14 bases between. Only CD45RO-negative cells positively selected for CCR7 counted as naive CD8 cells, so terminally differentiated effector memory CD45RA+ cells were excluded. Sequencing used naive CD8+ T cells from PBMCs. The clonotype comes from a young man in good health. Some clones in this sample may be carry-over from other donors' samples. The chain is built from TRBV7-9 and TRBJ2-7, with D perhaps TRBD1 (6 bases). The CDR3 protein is CASSLPGQLSYEQYF. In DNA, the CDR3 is TGTGCCAGCAGCCTGCCGGGACAACTCTCCTACGAGCAGTACTTC.